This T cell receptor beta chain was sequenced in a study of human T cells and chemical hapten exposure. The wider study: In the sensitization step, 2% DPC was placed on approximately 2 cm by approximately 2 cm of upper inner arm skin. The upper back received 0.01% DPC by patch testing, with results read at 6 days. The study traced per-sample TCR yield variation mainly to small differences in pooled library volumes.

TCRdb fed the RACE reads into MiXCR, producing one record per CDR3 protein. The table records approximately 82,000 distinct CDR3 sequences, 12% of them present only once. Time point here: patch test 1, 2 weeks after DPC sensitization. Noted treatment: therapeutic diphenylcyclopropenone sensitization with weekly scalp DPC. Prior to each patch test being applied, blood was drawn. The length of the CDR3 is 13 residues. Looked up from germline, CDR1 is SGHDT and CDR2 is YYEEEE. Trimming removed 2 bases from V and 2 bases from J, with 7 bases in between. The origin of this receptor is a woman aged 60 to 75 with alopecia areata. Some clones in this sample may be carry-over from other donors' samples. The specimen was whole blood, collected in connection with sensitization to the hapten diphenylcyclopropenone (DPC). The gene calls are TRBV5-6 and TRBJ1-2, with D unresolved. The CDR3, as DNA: TGTGCCAGCAGCTTTGCAAGCAACTATGGCTACACCTTC. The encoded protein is CASSFASNYGYTF.